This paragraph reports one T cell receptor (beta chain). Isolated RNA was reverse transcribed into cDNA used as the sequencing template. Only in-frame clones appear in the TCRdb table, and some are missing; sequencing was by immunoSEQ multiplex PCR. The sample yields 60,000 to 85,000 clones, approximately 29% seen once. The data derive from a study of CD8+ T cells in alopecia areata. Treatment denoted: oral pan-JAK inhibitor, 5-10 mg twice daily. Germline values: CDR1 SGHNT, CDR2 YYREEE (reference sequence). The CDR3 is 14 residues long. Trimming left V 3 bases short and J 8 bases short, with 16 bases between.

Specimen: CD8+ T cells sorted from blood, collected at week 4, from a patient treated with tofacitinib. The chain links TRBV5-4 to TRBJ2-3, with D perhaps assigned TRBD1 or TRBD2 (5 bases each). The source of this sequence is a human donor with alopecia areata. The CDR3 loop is CASSWGPGSATQYF. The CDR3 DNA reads TGTGCCAGCAGCTGGGGACCAGGTTCGGCTACGCAGTATTTT.